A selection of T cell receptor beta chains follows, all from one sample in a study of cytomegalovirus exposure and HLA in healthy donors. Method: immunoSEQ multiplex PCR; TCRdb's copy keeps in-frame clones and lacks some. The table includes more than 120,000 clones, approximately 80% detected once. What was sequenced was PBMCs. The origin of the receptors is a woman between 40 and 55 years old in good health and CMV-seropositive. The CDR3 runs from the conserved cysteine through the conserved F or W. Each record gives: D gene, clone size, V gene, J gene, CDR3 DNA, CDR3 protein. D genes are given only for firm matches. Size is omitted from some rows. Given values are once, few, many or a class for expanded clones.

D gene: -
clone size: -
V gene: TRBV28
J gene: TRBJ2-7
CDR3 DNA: TGTGCCAGCAGTTTTGGAGGGAAGCAGTACTTC
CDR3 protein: CASSFGGKQYF

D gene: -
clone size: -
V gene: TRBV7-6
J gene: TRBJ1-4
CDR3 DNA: TGTGCCAGCAGCTTACGACCGTCCCTAGTCGGTAATGAAAAACTGTTTTTT
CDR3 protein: CASSLRPSLVGNEKLFF

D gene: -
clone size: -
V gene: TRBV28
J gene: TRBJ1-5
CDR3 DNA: TGTGCCAGCAGTTTATCGGGGGAGGGCAATCAGCCCCAGCATTTT
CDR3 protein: CASSLSGEGNQPQHF

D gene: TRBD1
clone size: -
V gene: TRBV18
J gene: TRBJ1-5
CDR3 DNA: TGTGCCAGCTCACCGACAGGGGTAGCCTCTCAGCCCCAGCATTTT
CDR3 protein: CASSPTGVASQPQHF

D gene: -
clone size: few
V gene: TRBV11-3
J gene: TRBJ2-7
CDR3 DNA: TGTGCCAGCAGCTTAGCAGGCAGCTACGAGCAGTACTTC
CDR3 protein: CASSLAGSYEQYF

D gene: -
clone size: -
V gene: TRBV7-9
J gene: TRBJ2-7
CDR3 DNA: TGTGCCAGCAGCCTCAGTGGGGGGGCCCGAGGCTACGAGCAGTACTTC
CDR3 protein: CASSLSGGARGYEQYF

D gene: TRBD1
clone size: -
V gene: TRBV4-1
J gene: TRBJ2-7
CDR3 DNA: TGCGCCAGCAGCCAACCGAGGACAGGGGAGGTCGAGCAGTACTTC
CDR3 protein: CASSQPRTGEVEQYF

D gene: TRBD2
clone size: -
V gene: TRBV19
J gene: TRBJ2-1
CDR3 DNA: TGTGCCAGTAGTATTATAGCGGGAGGGGGTGAGCAGTTCTTC
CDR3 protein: CASSIIAGGGEQFF

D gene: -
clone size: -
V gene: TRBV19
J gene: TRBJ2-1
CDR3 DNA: TGTGCCAGTAGTATAGGCGACTACAATGAGCAGTTCTTC
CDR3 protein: CASSIGDYNEQFF

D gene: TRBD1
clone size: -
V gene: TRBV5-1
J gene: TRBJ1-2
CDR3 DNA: TGCGCCAGCAGCTTGGCCCCAGGGGGGATGCGGAGCGGCTACACCTTC
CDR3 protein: CASSLAPGGMRSGYTF

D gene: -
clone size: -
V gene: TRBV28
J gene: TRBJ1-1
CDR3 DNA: TGTGCCAGCAGTTTAACCCGCGGGAACACTGAAGCTTTCTTT
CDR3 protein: CASSLTRGNTEAFF

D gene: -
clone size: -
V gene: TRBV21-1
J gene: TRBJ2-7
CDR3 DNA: TGTGCCAGCAGCAAAGGGGGGACTGGCGGGAGACAGTCCTACGAGCAGTACTTC
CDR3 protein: CASSKGGTGGRQSYEQYF

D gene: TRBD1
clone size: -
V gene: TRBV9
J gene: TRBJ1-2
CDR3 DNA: TGTGCCAGCAGCGGGGGACAGCAAAGGGGCTACACCTTC
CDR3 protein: CASSGGQQRGYTF

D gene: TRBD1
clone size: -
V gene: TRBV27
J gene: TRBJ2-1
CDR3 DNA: TGTGCCAGCACTGATGGACAGGGCTCCTACAATGAGCAGTTCTTC
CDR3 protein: CASTDGQGSYNEQFF

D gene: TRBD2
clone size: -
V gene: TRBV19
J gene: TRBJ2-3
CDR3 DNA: TGTGCCAGTAGTATTAGGGGACTAGGAGATACGCAGTATTTT
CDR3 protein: CASSIRGLGDTQYF

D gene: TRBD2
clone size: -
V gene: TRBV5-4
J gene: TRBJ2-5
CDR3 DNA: TGTGCCAGCAGTCAAGCGGGGGGAAACCAAGAGACCCAGTACTTC
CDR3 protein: CASSQAGGNQETQYF

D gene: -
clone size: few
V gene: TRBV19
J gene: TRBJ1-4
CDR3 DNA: TGTGCCAGTAGCCTGGACAGTTTTATTACTGCAACTAATGAAAAACTGTTTTTT
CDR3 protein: CASSLDSFITATNEKLFF

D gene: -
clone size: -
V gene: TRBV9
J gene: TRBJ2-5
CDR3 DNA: TGTGCCAGCAGCGCCCCTAGTGTTCAAGAGACCCAGTACTTC
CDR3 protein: CASSAPSVQETQYF

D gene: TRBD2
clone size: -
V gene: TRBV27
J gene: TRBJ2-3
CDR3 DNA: TGTGCCAGCCGGGAAGCGGGAGCTGGCACAGATACGCAGTATTTT
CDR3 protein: CASREAGAGTDTQYF

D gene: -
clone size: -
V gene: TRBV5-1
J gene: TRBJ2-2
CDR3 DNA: TGCGCCAGCAGAACACAGGCTAACACCGGGGAGCTGTTTTTT
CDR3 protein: CASRTQANTGELFF

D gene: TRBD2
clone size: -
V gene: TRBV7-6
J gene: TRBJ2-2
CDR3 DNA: TGTGCCAGCAGCTTACTAGCGGGATCAGGGGAGCTGTTTTTT
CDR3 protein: CASSLLAGSGELFF

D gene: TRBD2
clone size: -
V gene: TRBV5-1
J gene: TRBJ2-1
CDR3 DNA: TGCGCCAGCAGCTTGAGGACTAGCGGGCTGGTGGGGTATCACAATGAGCAGTTCTTC
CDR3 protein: CASSLRTSGLVGYHNEQFF

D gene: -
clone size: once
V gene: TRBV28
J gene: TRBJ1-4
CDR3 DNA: TGTGCCAGCAGAAGCGGACAGTCTAATGAAAAACTGTTTTTT
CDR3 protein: CASRSGQSNEKLFF

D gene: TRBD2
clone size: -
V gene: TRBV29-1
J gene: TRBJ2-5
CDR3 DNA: TGCAGCGCCCTCCGACTAGCGAGGGAAGAGACCCAGTACTTC
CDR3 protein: CSALRLAREETQYF

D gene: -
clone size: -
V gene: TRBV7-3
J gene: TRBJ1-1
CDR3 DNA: TGTGCCAGCAGCTCCCTTGGGGGGACGTACACTGAAGCTTTCTTT
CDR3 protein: CASSSLGGTYTEAFF

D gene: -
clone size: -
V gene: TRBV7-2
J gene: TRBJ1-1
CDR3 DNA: TGTGCCAGCAGCTTAGTCGGAGGGCAGGGTATCACTGAAGCTTTCTTT
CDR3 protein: CASSLVGGQGITEAFF

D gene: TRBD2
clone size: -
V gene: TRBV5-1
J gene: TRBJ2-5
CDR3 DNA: TGCGCCAGCAGCCCTCGGGAGGGCCAAGAGACCCAGTACTTC
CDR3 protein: CASSPREGQETQYF

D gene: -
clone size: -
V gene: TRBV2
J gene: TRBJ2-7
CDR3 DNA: TGTGCCAGCAGCGCCAGCTCCTACGAGCAGTACTTC
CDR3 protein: CASSASSYEQYF

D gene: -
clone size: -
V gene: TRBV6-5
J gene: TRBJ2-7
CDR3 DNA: TGTGCCAGCAGGTCCAGGGTAGACTACGAGCAGTACTTC
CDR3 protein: CASRSRVDYEQYF

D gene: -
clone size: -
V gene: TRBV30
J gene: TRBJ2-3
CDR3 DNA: TGTGCCTGGGCCGAGTTTTCAGATACGCAGTATTTT
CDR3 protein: CAWAEFSDTQYF

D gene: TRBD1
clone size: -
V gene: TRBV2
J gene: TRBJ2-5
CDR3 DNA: TGTGCCAGCCGCGCGACCCCGGGACAGTATAAATCAGAGACCCAGTACTTC
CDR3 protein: CASRATPGQYKSETQYF

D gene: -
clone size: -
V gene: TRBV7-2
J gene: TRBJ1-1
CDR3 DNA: TGTGCCAGCAGTATTACGAGGGAAACTGAAGCTTTCTTT
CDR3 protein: CASSITRETEAFF

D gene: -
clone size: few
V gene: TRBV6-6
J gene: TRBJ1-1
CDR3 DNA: TGTGCCAGCAGTTTACAGGGAGCTACAGCTTTCTTT
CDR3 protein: CASSLQGATAFF

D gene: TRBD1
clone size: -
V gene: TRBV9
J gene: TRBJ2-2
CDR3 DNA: TGTGCCAGCAGCGTAATGGGACAGATGAACACCGGGGAGCTGTTTTTT
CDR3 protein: CASSVMGQMNTGELFF

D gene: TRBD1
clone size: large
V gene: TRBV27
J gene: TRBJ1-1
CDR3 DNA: TGTGCCAGCAGTCCTTCCGGGACAGGGGGCACTGAAGCTTTCTTT
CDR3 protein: CASSPSGTGGTEAFF

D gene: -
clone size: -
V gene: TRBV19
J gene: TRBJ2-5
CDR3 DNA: TGTGCCAGTAGTAGGGGAGAATGGCGAGGACAGACCCAGTACTTC
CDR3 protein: CASSRGEWRGQTQYF

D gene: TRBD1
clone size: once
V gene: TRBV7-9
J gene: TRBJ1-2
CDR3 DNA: TGTTCCAGCATCGGGACAGCCCGGGGGGGCTACACCTTC
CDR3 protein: CSSIGTARGGYTF

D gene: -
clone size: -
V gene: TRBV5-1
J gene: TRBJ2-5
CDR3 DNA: TGCGCCAGCAGCTTGGGGCGGCCCCAAGAGACCCAGTACTTC
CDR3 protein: CASSLGRPQETQYF

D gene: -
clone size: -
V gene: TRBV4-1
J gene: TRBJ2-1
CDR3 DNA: TGCGCCAGCAGCCAGAGTAGCGGAGATGCCTACAATGAGCAGTTCTTC
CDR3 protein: CASSQSSGDAYNEQFF

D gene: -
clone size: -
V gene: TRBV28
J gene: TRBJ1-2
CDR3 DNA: TGTGCCAGCAGTTTAGTCCAGGGCCCCCCAGTCAGTGGCTACACCTTC
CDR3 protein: CASSLVQGPPVSGYTF

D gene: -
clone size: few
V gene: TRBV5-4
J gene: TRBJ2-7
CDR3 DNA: TGTGCCAGCAGCTTGGGGTTGTACACCTCACCCTACGAGCAGTACTTC
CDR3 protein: CASSLGLYTSPYEQYF

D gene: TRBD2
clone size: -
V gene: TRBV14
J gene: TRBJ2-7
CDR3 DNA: TGTGCCAGCAGCCAAGAGCTAGCGGGAGGGATCAGGTACGAGCAGTACTTC
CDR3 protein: CASSQELAGGIRYEQYF

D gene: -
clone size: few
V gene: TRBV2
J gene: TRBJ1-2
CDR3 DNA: TGTGCCAGCAGTGAAAGGGACTGGGGGGGCTACACCTTC
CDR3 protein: CASSERDWGGYTF

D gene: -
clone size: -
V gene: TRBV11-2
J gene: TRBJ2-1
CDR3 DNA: TGTGCCAGCAGCTCCCCAATAGCGAACGACTTCAATGAGCAGTTCTTC
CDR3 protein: CASSSPIANDFNEQFF

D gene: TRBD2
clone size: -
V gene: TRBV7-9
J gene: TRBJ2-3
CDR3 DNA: TGTTCCAGCAGCTGGACTAGCGGGACAGATACGCAGTATTTT
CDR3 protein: CSSSWTSGTDTQYF

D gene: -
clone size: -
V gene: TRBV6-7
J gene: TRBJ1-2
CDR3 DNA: TGTGCCAGCAGTAGAGGGGGTAATGACTATGGCTACACCTTC
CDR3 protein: CASSRGGNDYGYTF

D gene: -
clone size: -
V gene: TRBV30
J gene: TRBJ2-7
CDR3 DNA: TGTGCCTGGAGCCACTTCGACTACTACGAGCAGTACTTC
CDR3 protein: CAWSHFDYYEQYF

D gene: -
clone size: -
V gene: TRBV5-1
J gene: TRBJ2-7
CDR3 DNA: TGCGCCAGCAGCTTGGCGAGCGGTCCCTACGAGCAGTACTTC
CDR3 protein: CASSLASGPYEQYF

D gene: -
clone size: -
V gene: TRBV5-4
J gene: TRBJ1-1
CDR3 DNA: TGTGCCAGCAGCTTGTGGCAGGCGAACACTGAAGCTTTCTTT
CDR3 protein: CASSLWQANTEAFF

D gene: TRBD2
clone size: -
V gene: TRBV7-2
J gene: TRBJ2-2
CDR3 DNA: TGTGCCAGCAGCCTCTTGGCTAGCGGGAGCACCGGGGAGCTGTTTTTT
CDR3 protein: CASSLLASGSTGELFF

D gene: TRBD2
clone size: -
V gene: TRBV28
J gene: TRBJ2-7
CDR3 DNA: TGTGCCAGCAATCGACTAGCGGGCGCCTACGAGCAGTACTTC
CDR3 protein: CASNRLAGAYEQYF

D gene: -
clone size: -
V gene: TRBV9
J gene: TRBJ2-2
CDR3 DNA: TGTGCCAGCAGCGTTGTAATGAACACCGGGGAGCTGTTTTTT
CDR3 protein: CASSVVMNTGELFF

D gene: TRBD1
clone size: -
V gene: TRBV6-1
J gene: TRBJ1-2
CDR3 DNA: TGTGCCAGCATTAACTTTCAGGGGGTCTATGGCTACACCTTC
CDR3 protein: CASINFQGVYGYTF

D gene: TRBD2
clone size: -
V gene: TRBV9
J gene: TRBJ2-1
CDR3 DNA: TGTGCCAGCAGCGTAGGAGGTACTAGCGGGAGAATTGAGCAGTTCTTC
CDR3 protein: CASSVGGTSGRIEQFF

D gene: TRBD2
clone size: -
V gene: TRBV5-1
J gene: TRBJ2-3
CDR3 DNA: TGCGCCAGCAGCTTACCTCGGGAGGGGAGTACGGATACGCAGTATTTT
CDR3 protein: CASSLPREGSTDTQYF